One sample yielded the 29 T cell receptor beta chains listed below, sequenced in a study of shared clonotypes between healthy human individuals (dated by TCRdb to the early 2020s). Library preparation was by the immunoSEQ multiplex PCR assay. Held by TCRdb, this immuneACCESS table contains in-frame sequences only and omits some clones. Under half of the omission traces to an unresolved V gene where checked; the cause of the rest is unknown. The sample profile shows over 2 million clones; about nine tenths of them were found once. Of the sample, about 0.41% falls within the top ten clones. The specimen was naive CD4+ T cells from PBMCs. Reading the label with the study, this specimen's cell subset or site is: CD45RA+ positively selected. The source is a man between 18 and 35 years old in good health. Some clones in this sample may be carry-over from other donors' samples.

This clone has a single count. The rearrangement uses TRBV7-3 and TRBJ2-1; 8 bases map to TRBD1. Per the germline V gene, CDR1 is SGHTA and CDR2 is FQGTGA. The CDR3 covers 14 residues. The trim removed 0 bases at V and 10 bases at J, leaving 5 bases unmatched. The CDR3 DNA is TGTGCCAGCAGCTTAACTTCAGGGGGCACAGAGCAGTTCTTC. Protein sequence: CASSLTSGGTEQFF.

V usage is TRBV28 and J usage is TRBJ1-1; possible D gene TRBD1, 5 bases. Looked up from germline, CDR1 is MDHEN and CDR2 is SYDVKM. Deletions cut 3 bases from V and 6 bases from J, with 17 bases between. The CDR3 has 15 amino acids. The CDR3 here is CASSFGGRVGSEAFF. The CDR3 bases are TGTGCCAGCAGTTTCGGAGGCAGGGTAGGATCTGAAGCTTTCTTT.

The chain uses TRBV30 and TRBJ2-5; perhaps TRBD1 as D (6 bases). The germline V gene encodes CDR1 GTSNPN and CDR2 SVGIG (reference sequence). V was cut by 1 base and J by 5 bases, with 14 bases left in between. The CDR3 totals 14 residues. The CDR3 DNA follows: TGTGCCTGGAGTGGTGGCAGGGGCGGGGAGACCCAGTACTTC. Protein product: CAWSGGRGGETQYF.

V usage is TRBV16 and J usage is TRBJ1-5; D perhaps matches TRBD1 (5 bases). V was clipped by 0 bases and J by 5 bases, with 11 bases between them. This CDR3 region has 15 residues. CDR1 is KGHSY and CDR2 is FQNENV in the germline V gene. The CDR3 DNA sequence: TGTGCCAGCAGCCAATCGGGGGATAGATATCAGCCCCAGCATTTT. It codes for CASSQSGDRYQPQHF.

J is TRBJ2-7 and V is TRBV2; 12 bases fit TRBD1. The V segment lost 4 bases and the J segment 5 bases; nucleotides outside the gene matches: 3. The CDR3 has 14 residues. Looked up from germline, CDR1 is SNHLY and CDR2 is FYNNEI. The CDR3: CASSGDRGQDEQYF. CDR3 DNA: TGTGCCAGCAGTGGGGACAGGGGGCAAGACGAGCAGTACTTC.

CDR3 coding DNA: TGTGCCAGCAGTTCTATACAGGGCCTAGGGGGCGAGCAGTACTTC. This codes for CASSSIQGLGGEQYF. The chain is built from TRBV28 and TRBJ2-7, with a tentative D call TRBD1 (6 bases). Trimming removed 4 bases from V and 6 bases from J, with 19 bases in between. The CDR3 has 15 amino acids. CDR1 is MDHEN and CDR2 is SYDVKM in the germline V gene.

The chain joins TRBV27 to TRBJ2-1, with 14 nucleotides matching TRBD2. The length of the CDR3 is 21 residues. Germline CDR1 reads MNHEY; CDR2 reads SMNVEV (reference sequence). V lost 4 bases to trimming and J lost 9 bases; unmatched junction nucleotides: 23. The chain's CDR3 is CASSSFPGLAGGFLVQGEQFF. The CDR3 DNA reads as TGTGCCAGCAGTTCCTTCCCTGGACTAGCGGGAGGATTTCTAGTGCAGGGTGAGCAGTTCTTC.

The V and J genes are TRBV10-3 and TRBJ2-5; D could derive from TRBD1 or TRBD2 (6 bases each). Trimming pared 11 bases from V and 3 bases from J, leaving 13 bases between. CDR3 length: 12 residues. Per germline, CDR1 ENHRY and CDR2 SYGVKD. The CDR3 here is CAVGGDKETQYF. The CDR3 DNA reads TGTGCCGTAGGCGGGGACAAAGAGACCCAGTACTTC.

This clone was seen more than once but under ten times. The rearrangement joins TRBV7-2 to TRBJ2-1; D ambiguous. CDR1 and CDR2 (germline): SGHTA, FQGNSA. The V end was cut by 5 bases, the J end by 6 bases, with 17 bases between. The CDR3 runs to 15 residues. The CDR3 DNA is TGTGCCAGCAGCATCGATTCGGGCCCGGGCAATGAGCAGTTCTTC. Translation: CASSIDSGPGNEQFF.

CDR3 loop: CSVVRGYSFNEQFF. CDR3 coding DNA: TGCAGCGTTGTGAGGGGATACTCTTTTAATGAGCAGTTCTTC. This sequence joins TRBV29-1 and TRBJ2-1, with D possibly being TRBD1 or TRBD2 (5 bases each). The length of the CDR3 is 14 residues. Trimming removed 4 bases from V and 7 bases from J, with 17 bases in between. CDR1 SQVTM and CDR2 ANQGSEA come from the germline V gene.

V gene TRBV5-8 combines with J gene TRBJ2-2; the D gene is possibly TRBD1 (7 bases). V was cut by 1 base and J by 7 bases, with 20 bases left in between. There are 17 residues in the CDR3. Germline CDR1 reads SGHTS; CDR2 reads YDEGEE. The CDR3 DNA reads TGTGCCAGCAGCTTGCCTCGGGGCGGGCGGGACAGCGGGGAGCTGTTTTTT. Its protein is CASSLPRGGRDSGELFF.

The V call is TRBV9, the J call TRBJ1-2; the match to TRBD1 covers 10 bases. The CDR3 is 16 residues long. V dropped 2 bases and J dropped 4; count of bases not matched to a gene: 8. The germline CDR1 and CDR2 sequences are SGDLS and YYNGEE. DNA for the CDR3: TGTGCCAGCAGCGTCAGACGGGACAGGGGTTTCTATGGCTACACCTTC. It translates to CASSVRRDRGFYGYTF.

Only a few counts were recorded for this clone. V and J are TRBV28 and TRBJ1-4; D is undetermined. This CDR3 has 13 residues. Trimming removed 5 bases at V and 6 bases at J, with 10 bases between. The germline CDR1 and CDR2 sequences are MDHEN and SYDVKM. The CDR3 DNA is TGTGCCAGCAGTACGGCACCTCATGAAAAACTGTTTTTT. Its translation: CASSTAPHEKLFF.

Concerning this clone itself: Other DNA sequences in this sample translate to the same CDR3. The V gene is TRBV19, the J gene TRBJ1-2; D is uncertain. V was cut by 1 base and J by 0 bases, with 9 bases left in between. CDR1 and CDR2 (germline): LNHDA, SQIVND (reference sequence). CDR3 size: 15 residues. CDR3 sequence: CASSIVRGANYGYTF. The CDR3 DNA sequence: TGTGCCAGTAGTATAGTTCGGGGAGCTAACTATGGCTACACCTTC.

The J gene is TRBJ1-3, the V gene TRBV25-1, with D possibly TRBD1 on 6 matching bases. There are 15 residues in the CDR3. V was trimmed by 6 bases and J by 0 bases, leaving 12 bases between them. CDR1 MGHDK and CDR2 SYGVNS come from the germline V gene. The CDR3 spells CASSNRVTSGNTIYF. The CDR3 DNA sequence: TGTGCCAGCAGCAACAGGGTCACCTCTGGAAACACCATATATTTT.

V gene TRBV27 combines with J gene TRBJ1-4; unclear D gene. This CDR3 has 14 residues. V shed 4 bases and J shed 8 bases, with 14 bases lying between them. Germline V CDR1 and CDR2: MNHEY, SMNVEV (reference sequence). CDR3: CASSYRAGGEKLFF. In DNA, the CDR3 is TGTGCCAGCAGTTACCGGGCCGGAGGAGAAAAACTGTTTTTT.

The rearrangement uses TRBV4-1 and TRBJ1-1; D remains ambiguous. CDR3 length: 16 residues. Per the germline V gene, CDR1 is MGHRA and CDR2 is YSYEKL. V dropped 0 bases and J dropped 0 bases, with 11 bases sitting between them. The CDR3 region has the DNA TGCGCCAGCAGCCAAGATGAGCGATGGATGAACACTGAAGCTTTCTTT. It yields the protein CASSQDERWMNTEAFF.

This chain uses TRBV4-2 with TRBJ2-3, with 11 bases lining up with TRBD2. Looked up from germline, CDR1 is LGHNA and CDR2 is YNFKEQ. J lost 6 bases, V lost 0 bases, and 8 bases had no gene match. This CDR3 is built from 17 residues. As DNA, the CDR3 is TGTGCCAGCAGCCAAGAGACTAGCGGGACCACCGGGGATACGCAGTATTTT. Protein product: CASSQETSGTTGDTQYF.

This clone was detected once. The chain recombines TRBV18 with TRBJ1-3, with D possibly matching TRBD1 (5 bases). The V end was cut by 3 bases, the J end by 4 bases, with 13 bases between. This CDR3 is 15 amino acids long. Per germline, CDR1 KGHSH and CDR2 LQKENI. CDR3 nucleotides: TGTGCCAGCTCACCGCAGGGTTTTTCAGGAAACACCATATATTTT. This encodes CASSPQGFSGNTIYF.

This clone was detected only a few times. Other DNA sequences in the same sample also yield this CDR3. The rearrangement links TRBV7-3 to TRBJ2-3; D remains unclear. Trimming removed 5 bases from V and 0 bases from J, with 3 bases in between. CDR3 length: 12 amino acids. CDR1 SGHTA and CDR2 FQGTGA come from the germline V gene. The CDR3, as DNA: TGTGCCAGCAGCCTCAGCACAGATACGCAGTATTTT. Translating it yields CASSLSTDTQYF.

This clone came up once. The genes are TRBV11-3 and TRBJ2-2; no reliable D call. The V end was cut by 4 bases, the J end by 7 bases, with 10 bases between. The CDR3 consists of 13 residues. Germline V CDR1 and CDR2: SGHNT, YENEEA. The CDR3 sequence is CASSSDSGGELFF. The DNA for the CDR3 is TGTGCCAGCAGCTCAGACTCGGGCGGGGAGCTGTTTTTT.

The rearrangement links TRBV30 to TRBJ2-7; D is perhaps TRBD2 (6 bases). The germline V gene encodes CDR1 GTSNPN and CDR2 SVGIG (reference sequence). The V gene lost 2 bases and the J gene lost 2 bases, with 10 bases spanning the gap. The CDR3 spans 13 residues. CDR3 in DNA: TGTGCCTGGAGTAGTTCGGGGGCCTACGAGCAGTACTTC. This gives the protein CAWSSSGAYEQYF.

The V call is TRBV5-1, the J call TRBJ2-7, with 10 bases identical to TRBD2. There are 16 residues in the CDR3. Germline loops: CDR1 SGHRS, CDR2 YFSETQ. Trimming at V came to 4 bases and at J to 2 bases, leaving 9 bases not matched to a gene. CDR3 amino acids: CASSPEGGLATYEQYF. DNA for the CDR3: TGCGCCAGCAGCCCGGAGGGGGGACTAGCGACCTACGAGCAGTACTTC.

The chain is built from TRBV6-6 and TRBJ2-5; D might be TRBD2 (6 bases). CDR1 and CDR2 (germline): MNHNY, SVGAGI (reference sequence). The length of the CDR3 is 14 residues. V was pared by 6 bases and J by 4 bases, with 15 bases between. The CDR3 DNA sequence: TGTGCCAGCAGCCGTTTTGGAGGGCCAGAGACCCAGTACTTC. Amino acids: CASSRFGGPETQYF.

This clone appeared a few times. The same CDR3 can be traced to other DNA sequences in this sample. This chain connects TRBV7-2 to TRBJ1-5; unclear D gene. Germline-derived CDR1 and CDR2 are SGHTA and FQGNSA. V was cut by 5 bases and J by 5 bases, with 10 bases left in between. CDR3 length: 13 residues. CDR3 in amino acids: CASSRQGDQPQHF. As DNA, the CDR3 is TGTGCCAGCAGCAGACAAGGAGATCAGCCCCAGCATTTT.

The CDR3 sequence is CASSLSKEAYFPIYF. The DNA for the CDR3 is TGTGCCAGCAGTTTATCGAAGGAGGCCTATTTTCCCATATATTTT. The V call is TRBV27, the J call TRBJ1-3, with no clear D. The CDR3 covers 15 residues. The V end was cut by 0 bases, the J end by 11 bases, with 17 bases between. CDR1 and CDR2 (germline): MNHEY, SMNVEV (reference sequence).

This chain connects TRBV19 to TRBJ2-3, with D uncertain. The CDR3 covers 13 residues. CDR1 and CDR2 (germline): LNHDA, SQIVND (reference sequence). The germline V and J ends were trimmed by 6 bases and 0 bases, with 7 bases remaining between them. Here the CDR3 reads CASSWSSTDTQYF. Written as DNA, the CDR3 is TGTGCCAGTAGCTGGTCTAGCACAGATACGCAGTATTTT.

V and J are TRBV5-4 and TRBJ1-4; D unclear. The CDR3 spans 15 residues. The germline V gene has CDR1 SGHNT and CDR2 YYREEE (reference sequence). V gave up 6 bases and J gave up 0 bases, with 12 bases separating them. CDR3 protein: CASTPDGATNEKLFF. CDR3 nucleotide sequence: TGTGCCAGCACCCCGGACGGAGCAACTAATGAAAAACTGTTTTTT.

This clone showed up just once. The chain carries TRBV5-1 and TRBJ2-4; 9 bases map to TRBD1. The CDR3 runs 14 residues. The V gene's germline CDR1 is SGHRS and CDR2 YFSETQ. After removal of 4 bases from V and 7 bases from J, the junction contained 6 bases not matched to a gene. The CDR3 bases are TGCGCCAGCAGCCCGACAGGGGGTAGGAACATTCAGTACTTC. Translating gives CASSPTGGRNIQYF.